This TCR beta chain was identified in a study of cytomegalovirus exposure and HLA in healthy donors. Whole-study results and caveats: Sequencing had likely introduced a cluster of highly shared sequence variants as an artifact.

Trimming took 4 bases from V and 4 from J, leaving 5 bases between them. The length of the CDR3 is 11 residues. The germline gives CDR1 SQVTM, CDR2 ANQGSEA. Comment on this clone: Its cognate antigen is unknown.

The PCR was carried out with 60 Vbeta primers and 13 Jbeta primers. The assay was immunoSEQ multiplex PCR, and TCRdb's table has in-frame clones only and misses some. The sample contains 200,000 to 300,000 clones, around 81% of which appear only once. The clonotype comes from a woman aged 60-75 years in good health and CMV-seropositive. This rearrangement joins TRBV29-1 to TRBJ2-1; D gene ambiguous. The sample comprised PBMCs. The CDR3 spells CSVGLYNEQFF. CDR3 DNA sequence: TGCAGCGTTGGCCTATACAATGAGCAGTTCTTC.